One sample yielded the 25 T cell receptor beta chains listed below, sequenced in a study of OX40 agonist ivuxolimab in advanced cancers. Some clones are missing from TCRdb's copy, which holds only in-frame ones; the method was immunoSEQ multiplex PCR. The data contain around 81,000 clones, approximately 79% of them singletons. Sequencing was performed on CD4+ or CD8+ T cells sorted from blood, taken in a trial of the OX40 agonist ivuxolimab. Every receptor here comes from an adult with an advanced solid tumor such as melanoma, head and neck, liver or kidney cancer.

V usage is TRBV19 and J usage is TRBJ1-5, with a tentative D call TRBD1 (5 bases). Trimming left V 3 bases short and J 6 bases short, with 12 bases between. The germline V gene has CDR1 LNHDA and CDR2 SQIVND (reference sequence). The CDR3 loop spans 14 amino acids. The CDR3 bases are TGTGCCAGTAGTATGGGACTCCGGGCTCAGCCCCAGCATTTT. Translating it yields CASSMGLRAQPQHF.

The chain couples TRBV5-4 to TRBJ2-2; D gene ambiguous. The CDR3 has 18 amino acids. Looked up from germline, CDR1 is SGHNT and CDR2 is YYREEE (reference sequence). V lost 4 bases, J lost 4 bases, and 23 bases lay in between. The chain's CDR3 is CASSPLFGGELSTGELFF. CDR3 DNA: TGTGCCAGCAGCCCGCTTTTTGGTGGCGAGCTATCCACCGGGGAGCTGTTTTTT.

The rearrangement links TRBV6-5 to TRBJ2-2, with a possible D match to TRBD2 (7 bases). The CDR3 totals 16 residues. V gave up 4 bases and J gave up 5 bases, with 17 bases separating them. The germline gives CDR1 MNHEY, CDR2 SVGAGI. The CDR3 region has the DNA TGTGCCAGCAGTTCCCCCGCGGGGGCGGGAACCGGGGAGCTGTTTTTT. This codes for CASSSPAGAGTGELFF.

The chain carries TRBV19 and TRBJ2-7, with 8 bases lining up with TRBD1. The CDR3 spans 13 residues. From germline, CDR1 is LNHDA and CDR2 SQIVND (reference sequence). The trim removed 6 bases at V and 1 base at J, leaving 2 bases unmatched. CDR3 sequence reads: CASRGTGSYEQYF. CDR3 DNA: TGTGCCAGTAGAGGGACAGGATCCTACGAGCAGTACTTC.

The genes are TRBV5-1 and TRBJ1-2; no definite D call. The V end was cut by 0 bases, the J end by 4 bases, with 10 bases between. Germline loops: CDR1 SGHRS, CDR2 YFSETQ. There are 14 residues in the CDR3. CDR3 nucleotide sequence: TGCGCCAGCAGCTTGGAAGGTTGGGGCTATGGCTACACCTTC. It yields the protein CASSLEGWGYGYTF.

A remark on this clone: The same CDR3 also results from other DNA sequences found in this sample. The rearrangement links TRBV4-3 to TRBJ1-2; the D is unclear. The V gene lost 0 bases and the J gene lost 4 bases, with 9 bases spanning the gap. Germline-derived CDR1 and CDR2 are LGHNA and YSLEER. The CDR3 spans 14 residues. The CDR3 DNA sequence: TGCGCCAGCAGCCAAGATCTGGGGAGCTATGGCTACACCTTC. Amino acids: CASSQDLGSYGYTF.

The chain couples TRBV7-9 to TRBJ2-3, with D possibly TRBD2 on 6 matching bases. CDR1 is SEHNR, CDR2 FQNEAQ, per germline (reference sequence). The CDR3 runs to 17 residues. The V end lost 4 bases, the J end lost 3 bases, and 20 bases lay between the germline ends. CDR3 sequence reads: CASSSPPGRGLTDTQYF. The CDR3 DNA sequence: TGTGCCAGCAGCTCACCTCCGGGGCGGGGACTGACAGATACGCAGTATTTT.

The chain combines TRBV7-6 with TRBJ1-2; D is unresolved. Germline-derived CDR1 and CDR2 are SGHVS and FNYEAQ. CDR3 length: 12 amino acids. Trimming cost V 1 base and J 9 bases, with 9 bases left between them. Written as DNA, the CDR3 is TGTGCCAGCAGCTTAGGCGGCGGGAGCTACACCTTC. As protein: CASSLGGGSYTF. The variable domain in full, with the rest retrieved from reference TRBV7-6 and TRBJ1-2, is GAGVSQSPRYKVTKRGQDVALRCDPISGHVSLYWYRQALGQGPEFLTYFNYEAQQDKSGLPNDRFSAERPEGSISTLTIQRTEQRDSAMYRCASSLGGGSYTFGSGTRLTVV.

This clone showed up just once. DNA for the CDR3: TGCAGCGTTGGGGACAATCCCGCAGATACGCAGTATTTT. Protein product: CSVGDNPADTQYF. The chain joins TRBV29-1 to TRBJ2-3; possibly TRBD1 for D (6 bases). CDR3 length equals 13 residues. V dropped 4 bases and J dropped 4 bases, with 12 bases sitting between them. Germline V CDR1 and CDR2: SQVTM, ANQGSEA.

The chain couples TRBV7-2 to TRBJ2-2; the D gene is possibly TRBD2 (5 bases). Trimming stripped 7 bases from V and 2 bases from J, with 14 bases between. CDR3 length equals 15 residues. Per germline, CDR1 SGHTA and CDR2 FQGNSA. CDR3 residues: CASKLSEGNTGELFF. The CDR3 nucleotides are TGTGCCAGCAAGCTTAGTGAGGGAAACACCGGGGAGCTGTTTTTT.

V is TRBV28 and J is TRBJ1-2, with D possibly matching TRBD1 (6 bases). Germline assignment: CDR1 MDHEN and CDR2 SYDVKM. The CDR3 contains 13 residues. Trimming cost V 4 bases and J 8 bases, with 14 bases left between them. CDR3 in DNA: TGTGCCAGCAGTTCAGTCAGGGGAGGGGGCTACACCTTC. Its translation: CASSSVRGGGYTF.

This clone was counted once. The chain carries TRBV5-1 and TRBJ2-2, with D uncertain. The CDR3 is 14 residues long. The V end was cut by 0 bases, the J end by 0 bases, with 3 bases between. CDR1 and CDR2 (germline): SGHRS, YFSETQ. The CDR3 DNA is TGCGCCAGCAGCTTGGGATCGAACACCGGGGAGCTGTTTTTT. This sequence encodes CASSLGSNTGELFF. Based on the CDR3 plus reference TRBV5-1 and TRBJ2-2, the full variable domain is KAGVTQTPRYLIKTRGQQVTLSCSPISGHRSVSWYQQTPGQGLQFLFEYFSETQRNKGNFPGRFSGRQFSNSRSEMNVSTLELGDSALYLCASSLGSNTGELFFGEGSRLTVL.

The rearrangement uses TRBV28 and TRBJ2-7, with TRBD2 identical over 9 bases. Trimming removed 6 bases from V and 0 bases from J; junction bases left unmatched: 3. The V gene's germline CDR1 is MDHEN and CDR2 SYDVKM. The CDR3 totals 14 residues. The CDR3 region has the DNA TGTGCCAGCAGCCGTAGCGGGAGCTCCTACGAGCAGTACTTC. Translating it yields CASSRSGSSYEQYF.

This clone was observed once. The CDR3 spells CASSSLQTGQETQYF. CDR3 bases: TGTGCCAGTAGTTCCCTTCAGACAGGTCAAGAGACCCAGTACTTC. The chain couples TRBV19 to TRBJ2-5; D perhaps matches TRBD1 (6 bases). Germline CDR1 is LNHDA and CDR2 is SQIVND (reference sequence). The ends were cut back, 5 bases at V and 2 bases at J, with 15 bases in the middle. This CDR3 is 15 amino acids long.

The chain links TRBV13 to TRBJ2-1, with 7 nucleotides matching TRBD1. The germline V gene has CDR1 PRHDT and CDR2 FYEKMQ (reference sequence). The CDR3 extends over 16 amino acids. Losses at the gene ends were 7 bases for V and 12 bases for J; bases not matched to a gene: 21. In DNA, the CDR3 is TGTGCCAGCACCCCATTCGGCAGGGGGACACTTGGTGGGCAGTTCTTC. It encodes CASTPFGRGTLGGQFF.

The chain employs TRBV9 and TRBJ1-5; no clear D gene. This CDR3 spans 15 amino acids. Germline values: CDR1 SGDLS, CDR2 YYNGEE. V was trimmed by 4 bases and J by 1 base, leaving 12 bases between them. This CDR3 is CASSQDFGSNQPQHF. Here the CDR3 DNA reads TGTGCCAGCAGCCAAGACTTTGGAAGCAATCAGCCCCAGCATTTT.

The V gene is TRBV27, the J gene TRBJ2-7, with 8 nucleotides matching TRBD2. The CDR3 consists of 15 residues. Germline-derived CDR1 and CDR2 are MNHEY and SMNVEV (reference sequence). V dropped 5 bases and J dropped 0; count of bases not matched to a gene: 6. CDR3 region: CASSPSGGSSYEQYV. CDR3 sequence (DNA): TGTGCCAGCAGTCCCTCGGGGGGGAGCTCCTACGAGCAGTACGTC.

CDR3 in amino acids: CASRQTGERNTIYF. CDR3 sequence (DNA): TGTGCCAGCAGACAGACAGGGGAACGAAACACCATATATTTT. The rearrangement uses TRBV25-1 and TRBJ1-3; 8 bases are a match to TRBD1. This CDR3 contains 14 residues. Germline V gene sequence: CDR1 MGHDK, CDR2 SYGVNS. The V gene end was trimmed by 6 bases and the J gene end by 5 bases; junction bases not matched to a gene: 6. The full variable domain, with the rest looked up from reference TRBV25-1 and TRBJ1-3, is EADIYQTPRYLVIGTGKKITLECSQTMGHDKMYWYQQDPGMELHLIHYSYGVNSTEKGDLSSESTVSRIRTEHFPLTLESARPSHTSQYLCASRQTGERNTIYFGEGSWLTVV.

The sample holds a few counts of this clone. The chain recombines TRBV30 with TRBJ1-1, with D perhaps TRBD1 (5 bases). This CDR3 comprises 13 residues. Germline CDR1 GTSNPN, CDR2 SVGIG (reference sequence). Trimming removed 0 bases at V and 5 bases at J, with 10 bases between. DNA for the CDR3: TGTGCCTGGAGTGTACCTGGGGGAACTGAAGCTTTCTTT. Translated, it gives CAWSVPGGTEAFF.

The chain uses TRBV5-1 and TRBJ1-6; TRBD1 matches at 7 bases. CDR3 length equals 14 residues. V was pared by 0 bases and J by 8 bases, with 2 bases of the junction left unmatched. Looked up from germline, CDR1 is SGHRS and CDR2 is YFSETQ. The CDR3 DNA follows: TGCGCCAGCAGCTTGGAAAGGGGGCATTCACCCCTCCACTTT. Translating it yields CASSLERGHSPLHF.

The chain uses TRBV2 and TRBJ1-4; D gene uncertain. Germline V gene sequence: CDR1 SNHLY, CDR2 FYNNEI. This CDR3 is built from 15 residues. V lost 3 bases, J lost 8 bases, and 16 bases lay in between. This CDR3 reads CASSDQAMGGEKLFF. The CDR3, as DNA: TGTGCCAGCAGTGACCAAGCGATGGGTGGGGAAAAACTGTTTTTT.

V gene TRBV7-9 combines with J gene TRBJ1-2; D gene unclear. The V and J ends lost 3 bases and 6 bases respectively, with 11 bases between them. The CDR3 length is 13 residues. Germline CDR1 and CDR2: SEHNR and FQNEAQ (reference sequence). The CDR3 DNA is TGTGCCAGCAGCTTCTCGGGCCTCAATGGCTACACCTTC. It specifies CASSFSGLNGYTF.

V and J are TRBV18 and TRBJ1-4; D might be TRBD1 (6 bases). Between the trimmed V and J ends, which lost 1 base and 5 bases, there was a span of 17 bases. Germline assignment: CDR1 KGHSH and CDR2 LQKENI. This CDR3 region has 17 residues. The CDR3 sequence: CASSPRPYRASNEKLFF. The CDR3 DNA is TGTGCCAGCTCACCACGTCCGTACAGGGCCTCCAATGAAAAACTGTTTTTT.

Only a few counts were recorded for this clone. The chain combines TRBV7-2 with TRBJ2-7, with TRBD2 matching 9 bases. Germline CDR1 is SGHTA and CDR2 is FQGNSA. The CDR3 contains 13 residues. With 5 bases clipped from V and 6 bases from J, the junction kept 5 bases outside the gene matches. The CDR3 bases are TGTGCCAGCAGCCCCCGCGGGAGGGGCGAGCAGTACTTC. As protein: CASSPRGRGEQYF.

The chain carries TRBV11-2 and TRBJ2-1; D is perhaps TRBD2 (6 bases). This CDR3 has 16 residues. V was trimmed by 5 bases and J by 2 bases, leaving 16 bases between them. Germline CDR1 is SGHAT and CDR2 is FQNNGV. For the CDR3, the DNA is TGTGCCAGCAGCCCTCGGGTAGCGGCTCCCTACAATGAGCAGTTCTTC. This encodes CASSPRVAAPYNEQFF.